The 31 T cell receptor beta chains presented below share a single source sample, sequenced in a study of blood T cells in healthy people across ages. For the second PCR, which ran for roughly 7 to 11 cycles, a sample-barcoded 5' primer and a J-beta primer mix were used. MiXCR, applied by TCRdb to the 5' RACE reads, yields one record per CDR3 protein. This table holds hundreds of thousands of distinct CDR3 sequences, less than 25% found once. Another study also made use of these data, one on T cells of mothers and their children.

Sequenced sample: blood. Every receptor here comes from a boy aged 10-17 years in good health.

The genes are TRBV29-1 and TRBJ2-7; D is undetermined. The CDR3 runs to 13 residues. Germline CDR1 SQVTM, CDR2 ANQGSEA. V was cut by 4 bases and J by 2 bases, with 12 bases left in between. As DNA, the CDR3 is TGCAGCGTTGCGTTCCGGCAGCCCTACGAGCAGTACTTC. Amino acids: CSVAFRQPYEQYF.

The rearrangement uses TRBV5-4 and TRBJ2-2; weak D call: TRBD2 (5 bases). V was shortened by 4 bases and J by 5 bases, with 15 bases between the two germline ends. Germline assignment: CDR1 SGHNT and CDR2 YYREEE (reference sequence). CDR3 size: 15 residues. DNA of the CDR3: TGTGCCAGCAGCACCGCAGAGGGTCGGACCGGGGAGCTGTTTTTT. This sequence encodes CASSTAEGRTGELFF.

There are a few counts of this clonotype. The V and J genes are TRBV2 and TRBJ2-7, with 10 bases lining up with TRBD1. Losses at the gene ends were 5 bases for V and 2 bases for J; bases not matched to a gene: 6. CDR1 SNHLY and CDR2 FYNNEI come from the germline V gene. The CDR3 is made up of 15 amino acids. The CDR3 protein is CASSSGQGRTYEQYF. In DNA form, the CDR3 reads TGTGCCAGCAGTTCGGGACAGGGGCGTACCTACGAGCAGTACTTC.

This clonotype has at least ten counts. The chain has TRBV7-2 and TRBJ2-7; no clear D gene. Per germline, CDR1 SGHTA and CDR2 FQGNSA. CDR3 length: 12 residues. V was shortened by 4 bases and J by 2 bases, with 6 bases between the two germline ends. This CDR3 is CASSYTTYEQYF. The CDR3 bases are TGTGCCAGCAGCTATACAACCTACGAGCAGTACTTC.

The V gene is TRBV20-1, the J gene TRBJ1-2; D is ambiguous. This CDR3 has 12 amino acids. V was shortened by 6 bases and J by 5 bases, with 13 bases between the two germline ends. Germline V lookup: CDR1 DFQATT, CDR2 SNEGSKA (reference sequence). CDR3 in amino acids: CSAFSAQYGYTF. The CDR3 DNA sequence: TGCAGTGCGTTTTCCGCCCAGTATGGCTACACCTTC.

In the case of this clonotype: It is unclear where the CDR3 begins or ends on the DNA, so no DNA is shown, and the CDR3 is as TCRdb lists it. The gene calls are TRBV7-9 and TRBJ2-1; the D call in the table, TRBD1, was not verified against the DNA. Including both end residues, the CDR3 is 15 amino acids long. Germline V gives CDR1 SEHNR, CDR2 FQNEAQ (reference sequence). CDR3 residues: CASSFGPGSRNEQFF.

This clonotype was observed a handful of times. A much larger clone is a single base away; this may be a read error. The chain is built from TRBV20-1 and TRBJ2-5, with D perhaps matching TRBD1 (6 bases). Germline V gives CDR1 DFQATT, CDR2 SNEGSKA (reference sequence). V lost 3 bases to trimming and J lost 2 bases, with 19 bases between them. This CDR3 has 16 amino acids. CDR3 bases: TGCAGTGCTAGGGGAACCCGACAGGCCTCGCAAGAGACCCAGTACTTC. Its translation is CSARGTRQASQETQYF.

This chain uses TRBV18 with TRBJ1-1, with no clear D. The length of the CDR3 is 15 residues. V lost 3 bases and J 5 bases, leaving 16 bases between the germline ends. Germline CDR1 is KGHSH and CDR2 is LQKENI. The CDR3 loop reads CASSPRRQSSTEAFF. The CDR3 coding sequence is TGTGCCAGCTCACCGCGCAGGCAGAGTTCTACTGAAGCTTTCTTT.

The chain has TRBV10-3 and TRBJ1-2; 7 nucleotides line up with TRBD1. The CDR3 consists of 15 residues. Germline assignment: CDR1 ENHRY and CDR2 SYGVKD. The V gene end was trimmed by 2 bases and the J gene end by 7 bases; junction bases not matched to a gene: 10. This CDR3 is CAISENGQVFSGYTF. The CDR3 DNA follows: TGTGCCATCAGTGAGAATGGACAGGTGTTTAGTGGCTACACCTTC.

The CDR3: CASSDPWDNEQFF. The CDR3, as DNA: TGTGCCAGCAGTGACCCGTGGGACAATGAGCAGTTCTTC. The rearrangement joins TRBV6-1 to TRBJ2-1; D is unresolved. Trimming took 3 bases from V and 5 from J, leaving 8 bases between them. The length of the CDR3 is 13 residues. Germline assignment: CDR1 MNHNS and CDR2 SASEGT.

The V gene is TRBV6-1, the J gene TRBJ2-5; D may be TRBD1 (5 bases). Trimming removed 5 bases from V and 1 base from J, with 11 bases in between. This CDR3 region has 14 residues. The V gene's germline CDR1 is MNHNS and CDR2 SASEGT. CDR3 sequence reads: CASSKTGIQETQYF. The CDR3, as DNA: TGTGCCAGCAGTAAAACAGGAATCCAAGAGACCCAGTACTTC.

The V gene is TRBV20-1, the J gene TRBJ2-7; possibly TRBD1 for D (6 bases). CDR3 length equals 14 residues. Germline assignment: CDR1 DFQATT and CDR2 SNEGSKA (reference sequence). The germline V and J ends were trimmed by 5 bases and 2 bases, with 16 bases remaining between them. The CDR3 region is CSARDTITTYEQYF. The CDR3, as DNA: TGCAGTGCTCGGGACACGATAACGACCTACGAGCAGTACTTC.

Only a few counts were recorded for this clonotype. The V gene is TRBV9, the J gene TRBJ1-4, with D unresolved. Germline CDR1 reads SGDLS; CDR2 reads YYNGEE. This CDR3 is 15 amino acids long. The V end lost 0 bases, the J end lost 3 bases, and 9 bases lay between the germline ends. In DNA, the CDR3 is TGTGCCAGCAGCGTAGTCGGAACGGCTAATGAAAAACTGTTTTTT. Its protein is CASSVVGTANEKLFF.

There are a few counts of this clonotype. The J gene is TRBJ2-2, the V gene TRBV5-5, with D possibly TRBD1 on 5 matching bases. The CDR3 loop spans 16 amino acids. Germline V lookup: CDR1 SGHKS, CDR2 YYEKEE (reference sequence). Trimming left V 4 bases short and J 0 bases short, with 13 bases between. CDR3 DNA sequence: TGTGCCAGCAGCCCCTCCAGGGCCTCGAACACCGGGGAGCTGTTTTTT. Translating gives CASSPSRASNTGELFF.

Concerning this clonotype: This CDR3 is missing its conserved last phenylalanine or tryptophan, likely due to a read error. The gene calls are TRBV9 and TRBJ2-5, with D uncertain. The end of the DNA is better explained by TRBJ2-7, so the J call may be wrong. Germline V gives CDR1 SGDLS, CDR2 YYNGEE. The CDR3 is 15 residues long. The CDR3 nucleotides read TGTGCCAGCAGCGTAGGTGTGGGGTCTCCCTACGAGCAGTACCTC. It is translated as CASSVGVGSPYEQYL.

This chain joins TRBV9 and TRBJ2-2; a possible D gene is TRBD2 (5 bases). In germline, CDR1 is SGDLS, CDR2 YYNGEE. Trimming pared 2 bases from V and 7 bases from J, leaving 18 bases between. The CDR3 length is 16 residues. The CDR3 protein is CASSVLSGLWGGELFF. CDR3 sequence (DNA): TGTGCCAGCAGCGTTTTGAGCGGTCTCTGGGGCGGGGAGCTGTTTTTT.

The genes are TRBV20-1 and TRBJ2-1, with D maybe TRBD2 (5 bases). From germline, CDR1 is DFQATT and CDR2 SNEGSKA (reference sequence). CDR3 length: 14 amino acids. V was cut by 4 bases and J by 0 bases, with 10 bases left in between. As DNA, the CDR3 is TGCAGTGCTATGAGCGGAAGCTCCTACAATGAGCAGTTCTTC. Its translation is CSAMSGSSYNEQFF.

The chain joins TRBV9 to TRBJ2-5; TRBD2 is a possible D gene (5 bases). Trimming removed 3 bases at V and 0 bases at J, with 12 bases between. The germline CDR1 and CDR2 sequences are SGDLS and YYNGEE. The CDR3 sequence is 15 residues long. DNA of the CDR3: TGTGCCAGCAGCGCCCTACTAGGTCACCAAGAGACCCAGTACTTC. Protein product: CASSALLGHQETQYF. The full variable domain, rest sourced from reference TRBV9 and TRBJ2-5, is DSGVTQTPKHLITATGQRVTLRCSPRSGDLSVYWYQQSLDQGLQFLIQYYNGEERAKGNILERFSAQQFPDLHSELNLSSLELGDSALYFCASSALLGHQETQYFGPGTRLLVL.

This clonotype was seen ten or more times. The chain's CDR3 is CASSGREDTGELFF. The CDR3, as DNA: TGTGCCAGCAGCGGCCGGGAGGACACCGGGGAGCTGTTTTTT. The chain employs TRBV21-1 and TRBJ2-2; the DNA was not used to check the table's D call, TRBD2. TRBV21-1 is marked as a pseudogene. The CDR3 runs 14 residues.

This clonotype came up a few times. The chain recombines TRBV3-1 with TRBJ2-5, with 13 bases lining up with TRBD2. V lost 3 bases, J lost 5 bases, and 15 bases stayed unmatched. The germline CDR1 and CDR2 sequences are LGHDT and YNNKEL (reference sequence). This CDR3 region has 19 residues. CDR3 residues: CASSQERLAGGWVRETQYF. CDR3 nucleotides: TGTGCCAGCAGCCAGGAGAGACTAGCGGGGGGCTGGGTGAGGGAGACCCAGTACTTC.

The V gene is TRBV4-1, the J gene TRBJ2-5, with D possibly matching TRBD2 (5 bases). Trimming cost V 2 bases and J 2 bases, with 9 bases left between them. The CDR3 sequence is 14 residues long. Germline values: CDR1 MGHRA, CDR2 YSYEKL. CDR3 nucleotide sequence: TGCGCCAGCAGCCAATATAGCGATCAAGAGACCCAGTACTTC. Translating it yields CASSQYSDQETQYF.

The chain uses TRBV12-3 or TRBV12-4 and TRBJ1-4, with 7 bases that match TRBD1. With 7 bases clipped from V and 8 bases from J, the junction kept 7 bases outside the gene matches. The CDR3 covers 13 residues. CDR3 in amino acids: CASTRTGGEKLFF. CDR3 coding DNA: TGTGCCAGCACCCGGACAGGTGGGGAAAAACTGTTTTTT.

This clonotype was recorded at least ten times. The chain recombines TRBV29-1 with TRBJ2-5, with a weak D call TRBD2 (6 bases). The germline CDR1 and CDR2 sequences are SQVTM and ANQGSEA. This CDR3 spans 14 amino acids. Between the trimmed V and J ends, which lost 2 bases and 2 bases, there was a span of 12 bases. CDR3 coding DNA: TGCAGCGTTGAAAATTTTGGGACTCAAGAGACCCAGTACTTC. Translating it yields CSVENFGTQETQYF.

The sample holds a few counts of this clonotype. The chain carries TRBV2 and TRBJ2-3; D is possibly TRBD2 (6 bases). The V gene's germline CDR1 is SNHLY and CDR2 FYNNEI. CDR3 length: 13 amino acids. The ends were cut back, 3 bases at V and 5 bases at J, with 9 bases in the middle. The CDR3 coding sequence is TGTGCCAGCAGTGAGGCGGGGCGAGATACGCAGTATTTT. This codes for CASSEAGRDTQYF.

This clonotype has more than one count but fewer than ten. This chain links TRBV5-6 with TRBJ2-3; perhaps TRBD2 as D (7 bases). Germline CDR1 and CDR2: SGHDT and YYEEEE. Trimming removed 4 bases from V and 3 bases from J, with 15 bases in between. The CDR3 sequence is 15 residues long. The CDR3 region is CASSPRGLATDTQYF. In nucleotides, the CDR3 is TGTGCCAGCAGCCCGCGGGGGCTAGCAACAGATACGCAGTATTTT.

The chain employs TRBV20-1 and TRBJ2-5, with 10 nucleotides matching TRBD2. Judging by the DNA end, TRBJ2-1 fits better; the J call may be wrong. Germline CDR1 is DFQATT and CDR2 is SNEGSKA (reference sequence). The CDR3 has 17 residues. The CDR3 region is CSASELSGRASYNEQFF. CDR3 nucleotides: TGCAGTGCTAGTGAATTAAGCGGGAGGGCCTCCTACAATGAGCAGTTCTTC.

The V call is TRBV21-1, the J call TRBJ1-3; the D call of TRBD1 is as the table states it, not checked on the DNA. TRBV21-1 is a pseudogene segment. The CDR3 length is 18 residues. The CDR3, as DNA: TGTGCCAGCAGCAAAGAGAAGCCTTACGGCCCCAGCCCAAACACCATATATTTT. This translates into CASSKEKPYGPSPNTIYF.

CDR3 residues: CASSLTRENSQETQYF. The CDR3 bases are TGTGCCAGCTCCCTGACGAGGGAAAACTCCCAAGAGACCCAGTACTTC. The chain links TRBV18 to TRBJ2-7; weak D call: TRBD2 (5 bases). The J call is uncertain, as TRBJ2-5 better fits the DNA end. The CDR3 loop spans 16 amino acids. Germline CDR1 reads KGHSH; CDR2 reads LQKENI.

The V call is TRBV5-1, the J call TRBJ2-3; D call uncertain. The ends were cut back, 0 bases at V and 3 bases at J, with 11 bases in the middle. The germline CDR1 and CDR2 sequences are SGHRS and YFSETQ. The CDR3 has 15 amino acids. The CDR3 here is CASSLDSIGTDTQYF. CDR3 coding DNA: TGCGCCAGCAGCTTGGATTCCATCGGGACAGATACGCAGTATTTT. Full variable domain (missing parts from reference TRBV5-1 and TRBJ2-3): KAGVTQTPRYLIKTRGQQVTLSCSPISGHRSVSWYQQTPGQGLQFLFEYFSETQRNKGNFPGRFSGRQFSNSRSEMNVSTLELGDSALYLCASSLDSIGTDTQYFGPGTRLTVL.

The J gene is TRBJ2-5, the V gene TRBV29-1, with a weak D call TRBD2 (6 bases). TRBJ2-7 explains the end of the DNA better; the J call may be wrong. The CDR3 length is 15 residues. Germline V gives CDR1 SQVTM, CDR2 ANQGSEA. The chain's CDR3 is CSVEDQASETYEQYF. CDR3 bases: TGCAGCGTTGAAGATCAGGCTAGCGAGACCTACGAGCAGTACTTC.

Only a few counts were recorded for this clonotype. The chain combines TRBV6-1 with TRBJ1-1; D not certain. V was cut by 6 bases and J by 0 bases, with 11 bases left in between. Germline V lookup: CDR1 MNHNS, CDR2 SASEGT. This CDR3 region has 14 residues. The CDR3: CASRKGGMNTEAFF. The CDR3 DNA sequence: TGTGCCAGCAGGAAGGGTGGGATGAACACTGAAGCTTTCTTT.